One sample yielded the 11 T cell receptor beta chains listed below, sequenced in a study of shared T cell receptors in the human thymus (dated by TCRdb to about 2021). The library was generated by the immunoSEQ multiplex PCR assay. The table comes from immuneACCESS by way of TCRdb, which keeps in-frame sequences with V and J called. Part of the clones is missing from these tables; in studies checked, under half for an unresolved V gene and the rest for unknown reasons. The sample has over 450,000 clones on record, around 78% of them singletons. About 0.012% of the sample rests with the top ten. The same sample was also studied in work on human thymus T cells.

The sequenced sample consisted of thymocytes. The receptors were sampled from a boy in the first two years of life with a congenital heart defect. Donor details come from another sample of the same person, matched by shared clones.

In this sample, this clone turned up once. The chain links TRBV2 to TRBJ2-5, with TRBD1 identical over 10 bases. J gave up 4 bases and V 2 bases, and 4 bases lay outside the gene matches. In germline, CDR1 is SNHLY, CDR2 FYNNEI. This CDR3 is 15 amino acids long. CDR3 sequence: CASSEHRDRGETQYF. For the CDR3, the DNA is TGTGCCAGCAGTGAACACCGGGACAGGGGAGAGACCCAGTACTTC.

The chain couples TRBV4-1 to TRBJ1-5; no clear D. Germline-derived CDR1 and CDR2 are MGHRA and YSYEKL. There are 13 residues in the CDR3. Trimming shortened V by 1 base and J by 6 bases, and 7 bases separated the two germline ends. In DNA form, the CDR3 reads TGCGCCAGCAGCCAAGCGGAGGGTCAGCCCCAGCATTTT. This encodes CASSQAEGQPQHF.

This clone has only one observation. The V gene is TRBV6-5, the J gene TRBJ1-1; 9 positions agree with TRBD1. Germline assignment: CDR1 MNHEY and CDR2 SVGAGI. CDR3 length: 15 amino acids. V shed 2 bases and J 7 bases; nucleotides not matched to a gene: 8. CDR3 bases: TGTGCCAGCAGTTACGCGCAACAGGGGGCAGGTGAAGCTTTCTTT. Amino acid sequence: CASSYAQQGAGEAFF.

This clone was seen a few times. The J gene is TRBJ2-7, the V gene TRBV7-9; 10 bases align to TRBD1. Trimming removed 3 bases from V and 2 bases from J; junction bases left unmatched: 4. CDR3 length: 15 amino acids. Germline CDR1 and CDR2: SEHNR and FQNEAQ (reference sequence). CDR3 region: CASSLGDRGPYEQYF. The CDR3 DNA is TGTGCCAGCAGCTTGGGGGACAGGGGTCCCTACGAGCAGTACTTC.

This clone has just a few counts. V gene TRBV4-1 combines with J gene TRBJ1-1, with D perhaps TRBD1 (6 bases). Per germline, CDR1 MGHRA and CDR2 YSYEKL. There are 18 residues in the CDR3. Trimming took 2 bases from V and 1 from J, leaving 20 bases between them. The CDR3 loop is CASSQYESGPDRNTEAFF. Here the CDR3 DNA reads TGCGCCAGCAGCCAATACGAATCAGGGCCGGACAGGAACACTGAAGCTTTCTTT.

The CDR3 sequence: CASIGQGPEQYF. The CDR3 nucleotides read TGTGCCAGCATCGGGCAGGGGCCCGAGCAGTACTTC. The rearrangement uses TRBV28 and TRBJ2-7, with D possibly being TRBD1 (6 bases). CDR1 is MDHEN and CDR2 is SYDVKM in the germline V gene. The CDR3 has 12 residues. The V gene lost 7 bases and the J gene lost 6 bases, with 13 bases spanning the gap.

This chain connects TRBV10-1 to TRBJ2-7; D is perhaps TRBD2 (6 bases). The CDR3 consists of 15 residues. The V end was cut by 6 bases, the J end by 2 bases, with 17 bases between. The germline gives CDR1 WNHNN, CDR2 SYGVQD (reference sequence). The CDR3 sequence: CASRFGGFPAYEQYF. CDR3 nucleotides: TGCGCCAGCAGGTTTGGGGGGTTCCCCGCCTACGAGCAGTACTTC.

A few counts support this clone. The rearrangement uses TRBV7-2 and TRBJ2-3; weak D call: TRBD2 (8 bases). CDR3 length: 17 residues. Trimming stripped 4 bases from V and 2 bases from J, with 19 bases between. Germline CDR1 reads SGHTA; CDR2 reads FQGNSA. CDR3: CASSSDGRGQDTDTQYF. The CDR3 bases are TGTGCCAGCAGCTCGGACGGGAGGGGGCAGGACACAGATACGCAGTATTTT.

This clone was observed once. This rearrangement joins TRBV6-5 to TRBJ1-1, with 7 bases identical to TRBD1. CDR1 and CDR2 (germline): MNHEY, SVGAGI. V lost 4 bases, J lost 4 bases, and 6 bases stayed unmatched. The length of the CDR3 is 14 residues. CDR3 region: CASSSTGAPTEAFF. The CDR3 DNA reads TGTGCCAGCAGTTCCACAGGGGCCCCCACTGAAGCTTTCTTT.

The J gene is TRBJ2-7, the V gene TRBV29-1; 16 nucleotides line up with TRBD2. This CDR3 contains 15 residues. CDR1 is SQVTM, CDR2 ANQGSEA, per germline. V lost 4 bases and J lost 2; bases outside the gene matches: 2. CDR3 sequence (DNA): TGCAGCGTTGGGGGACTAGCGGGAGGGCCCTACGAGCAGTACTTC. Encoded protein: CSVGGLAGGPYEQYF.

The V call is TRBV7-9, the J call TRBJ2-3; 8 bases map to TRBD1. This CDR3 has 16 amino acids. Germline loops: CDR1 SEHNR, CDR2 FQNEAQ (reference sequence). J lost 5 bases, V lost 5 bases, and 12 bases had no gene match. The DNA of the CDR3 is TGTGCCAGCAGCCAATCGGCGGGACAGGCAATAGATACGCAGTATTTT. Translated: CASSQSAGQAIDTQYF. Complete variable domain (other parts from reference TRBV7-9 and TRBJ2-3): DTGVSQNPRHKITKRGQNVTFRCDPISEHNRLYWYRQTLGQGPEFLTYFQNEAQLEKSRLLSDRFSAERPKGSFSTLEIQRTEQGDSAMYLCASSQSAGQAIDTQYFGPGTRLTVL.